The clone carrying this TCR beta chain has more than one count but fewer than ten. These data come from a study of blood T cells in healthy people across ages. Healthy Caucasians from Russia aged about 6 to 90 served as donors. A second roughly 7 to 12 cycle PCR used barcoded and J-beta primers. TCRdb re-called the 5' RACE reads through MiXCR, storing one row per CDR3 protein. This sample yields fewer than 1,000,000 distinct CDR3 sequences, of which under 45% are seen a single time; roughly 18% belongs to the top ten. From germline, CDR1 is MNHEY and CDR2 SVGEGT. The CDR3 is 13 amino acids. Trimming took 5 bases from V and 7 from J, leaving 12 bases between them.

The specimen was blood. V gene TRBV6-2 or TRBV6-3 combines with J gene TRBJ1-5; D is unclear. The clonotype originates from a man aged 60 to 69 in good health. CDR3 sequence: CASSDPAGQPQHF. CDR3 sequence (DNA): TGTGCCAGCAGTGACCCTGCGGGACAGCCCCAGCATTTT.